One and the same sample provided the 24 T cell receptor beta chains below, sequenced in a study of shared clonotypes between healthy human individuals. TCRdb's copy holds only in-frame clones and misses some; the assay was immunoSEQ multiplex PCR. This sample has some 700,000 clones; roughly 88% occur once, and the top ten carry 34%. Sequencing used memory CD8+ T cells from PBMCs. Subset described: CD45RO+ cells pooled with CCR7-negative TemRA cells. The receptors here all came from a man between 18 and 35 years old in good health. Some clones in this sample may be carry-over from other donors' samples.

This clone came up once. This chain joins TRBV9 and TRBJ1-5; possible D gene TRBD1, 6 bases. Trimming removed 4 bases from V and 2 bases from J, with 16 bases in between. Germline lookup yields CDR1 SGDLS and CDR2 YYNGEE. The CDR3 sequence is 16 residues long. The CDR3 loop is CASSPGEQGGNQPQHF. CDR3 in DNA: TGTGCCAGCAGCCCCGGAGAACAGGGCGGCAATCAGCCCCAGCATTTT.

As concerns this clone: Other nucleotide sequences in the sample specify the same CDR3. The rearrangement links TRBV27 to TRBJ2-3; 9 bases are shared with TRBD2. This CDR3 contains 15 residues. V lost 2 bases to trimming and J lost 5 bases; unmatched junction nucleotides: 5. Per germline, CDR1 MNHEY and CDR2 SMNVEV (reference sequence). The CDR3 loop is CASSLGLAGLDTQYF. CDR3 nucleotide sequence: TGTGCCAGCAGTTTAGGCCTAGCGGGGTTAGATACGCAGTATTTT.

There are a few counts of this clone. This chain joins TRBV5-1 and TRBJ1-1, with a tentative D call TRBD1 (5 bases). Germline V lookup: CDR1 SGHRS, CDR2 YFSETQ. CDR3 length: 14 residues. V lost 2 bases and J lost 4, with 12 bases in between. The CDR3 DNA reads TGCGCCAGCAGCTTCCCCGGGGGTAGCACTGAAGCTTTCTTT. It is translated as CASSFPGGSTEAFF.

The chain recombines TRBV19 with TRBJ2-5; D tentatively fits TRBD1 or TRBD2 (5 bases each). V was cut by 3 bases and J by 7 bases, with 12 bases left in between. The V gene's germline CDR1 is LNHDA and CDR2 SQIVND (reference sequence). This CDR3 is 13 amino acids long. The CDR3 protein is CASSMSQGVTQYF. The CDR3 nucleotides are TGTGCCAGTAGTATGTCCCAGGGAGTGACCCAGTACTTC.

V and J are TRBV9 and TRBJ2-7; 8 bases are shared with TRBD2. The CDR3 is made up of 16 amino acids. Germline trimming cut 0 bases from V and 3 bases from J; bases unmatched to any gene: 8. CDR1 is SGDLS, CDR2 YYNGEE, per germline. CDR3 in amino acids: CASSVGSSGDFYEQYF. In DNA form, the CDR3 reads TGTGCCAGCAGCGTAGGGAGTAGCGGGGATTTCTACGAGCAGTACTTC.

This clone has just one count. A far larger clone is one nucleotide away, so this likely arose from a read error. The chain employs TRBV6-1 and TRBJ2-5, with 10 nucleotides matching TRBD2. The ends lost 2 bases at V and 1 base at J; junction bases unmatched: 1. The CDR3 runs to 15 residues. In germline, CDR1 is MNHNS, CDR2 SASEGT. CDR3 amino acids: CASSESSGSQETQYF. CDR3 in DNA: TGTGCCAGCAGTGAATCTAGCGGGAGCCAAGAGACCCAGTACTTC.

The chain combines TRBV28 with TRBJ1-1; D uncertain. Germline CDR1 and CDR2: MDHEN and SYDVKM. V was pared by 2 bases and J by 1 base, with 5 bases between. This CDR3 is 13 amino acids long. CDR3 in amino acids: CASSLASNTEAFF. The CDR3 DNA reads as TGTGCCAGCAGTTTAGCTTCGAACACTGAAGCTTTCTTT.

The gene calls are TRBV28 and TRBJ2-7; D may be TRBD2 (5 bases). This CDR3 comprises 18 residues. The germline V and J ends were trimmed by 2 bases and 2 bases, with 22 bases remaining between them. CDR1 MDHEN and CDR2 SYDVKM come from the germline V gene. The CDR3 DNA sequence: TGTGCCAGCAGTTTACCCCCTCATCTGGAGGTTCTCACCTACGAGCAGTACTTC. Translation: CASSLPPHLEVLTYEQYF.

The J gene is TRBJ1-1, the V gene TRBV7-9, with D perhaps TRBD1 (5 bases). The ends were cut back, 4 bases at V and 10 bases at J, with 22 bases in the middle. Germline lookup yields CDR1 SEHNR and CDR2 FQNEAQ (reference sequence). The CDR3 spans 15 residues. The CDR3 is CASSSSRDGTDRAFF. The CDR3 DNA reads TGTGCCAGCAGCTCCTCTCGGGACGGAACTGATAGAGCTTTCTTT.

The chain recombines TRBV7-9 with TRBJ2-2, with D possibly TRBD1 on 6 matching bases. The germline CDR1 and CDR2 sequences are SEHNR and FQNEAQ (reference sequence). The CDR3 runs to 15 residues. Trimming shortened V by 5 bases and J by 4 bases, and 14 bases separated the two germline ends. The CDR3 loop reads CASSLTGSGTGELFF. The DNA for the CDR3 is TGTGCCAGCAGCCTAACAGGGTCCGGCACCGGGGAGCTGTTTTTT.

The chain recombines TRBV19 with TRBJ1-1, with unresolved D. Between the trimmed V and J ends, which lost 3 bases and 1 base, there was a span of 6 bases. Germline V gene sequence: CDR1 LNHDA, CDR2 SQIVND (reference sequence). This CDR3 region has 13 residues. CDR3: CASSIHRNTEAFF. The DNA of the CDR3 is TGTGCCAGTAGTATTCACAGGAACACTGAAGCTTTCTTT.

The J gene is TRBJ2-3, the V gene TRBV15; TRBD2 is a possible D gene (5 bases). The CDR3 totals 13 residues. Per the germline V gene, CDR1 is LNHNV and CDR2 is YYDKDF (reference sequence). With 8 bases removed from V and 3 bases from J, the gap between germline ends came to 12 bases. For the CDR3, the DNA is TGTGCCACCCACGTACCGGGGACAGATACGCAGTATTTT. Protein product: CATHVPGTDTQYF.

The chain carries TRBV5-6 and TRBJ1-2; no clear D gene. V was clipped by 3 bases and J by 2 bases, with 5 bases between them. CDR1 SGHDT and CDR2 YYEEEE come from the germline V gene. The length of the CDR3 is 12 residues. The CDR3 spells CASSSWNYGYTF. The DNA of the CDR3 is TGTGCCAGCAGCTCGTGGAACTATGGCTACACCTTC.

As for this clone: Other DNA sequences in this sample translate to the same CDR3. V usage is TRBV28 and J usage is TRBJ1-2, with TRBD1 matching 8 bases. CDR1 and CDR2 from the germline V gene are MDHEN and SYDVKM. With 2 bases clipped from V and 7 bases from J, the junction kept 3 bases outside the gene matches. The CDR3 contains 13 residues. The CDR3: CASSLDRGGGYTF. The CDR3 bases are TGTGCCAGCAGTTTAGACAGGGGTGGTGGCTACACCTTC.

This clone was counted a few times. The J gene is TRBJ1-2, the V gene TRBV4-2; D call uncertain. Trimming took off 1 base at V and 5 bases at J, with 8 bases between the two ends. Germline V lookup: CDR1 LGHNA, CDR2 YNFKEQ. CDR3 length equals 13 residues. Written as DNA, the CDR3 is TGTGCCAGCAGCCAAGGACCCGCTTATGGCTACACCTTC. It is translated as CASSQGPAYGYTF.

V gene TRBV18 combines with J gene TRBJ2-6; D possibly uses TRBD1 or TRBD2 (5 bases each). This CDR3 is 17 amino acids long. Germline CDR1 reads KGHSH; CDR2 reads LQKENI. V was pared by 3 bases and J by 0 bases, with 12 bases between. This CDR3 is CASSPGVIRSGANVLTF. The CDR3 nucleotides read TGTGCCAGCTCACCGGGGGTAATACGCTCTGGGGCCAACGTCCTGACTTTC. Looking up the rest from reference TRBV18 and TRBJ2-6 gives the full variable domain: NAGVMQNPRHLVRRRGQEARLRCSPMKGHSHVYWYRQLPEEGLKFMVYLQKENIIDESGMPKERFSAEFPKEGPSILRIQQVVRGDSAAYFCASSPGVIRSGANVLTFGAGSRLTVL.

This clone appeared a single time. CDR3 nucleotide sequence: TGTGCCATCAGTGAGTCCCCAGGGACCTCCTACGAGCAGTACTTC. Translating it yields CAISESPGTSYEQYF. The chain couples TRBV10-3 to TRBJ2-7; D possibly matches TRBD1 or TRBD2 (5 bases each). CDR1 is ENHRY and CDR2 is SYGVKD in the germline V gene. The ends were cut back, 0 bases at V and 0 bases at J, with 9 bases in the middle. The CDR3 is 15 residues long.

The rearrangement links TRBV9 to TRBJ2-1; D is unclear. The CDR3 spans 15 residues. Trimming took off 3 bases at V and 2 bases at J, with 12 bases between the two ends. Per germline, CDR1 SGDLS and CDR2 YYNGEE. The CDR3 DNA is TGTGCCAGCAGCGCAGACTTTACCCCCTACAATGAGCAGTTCTTC. This translates into CASSADFTPYNEQFF.

The chain is built from TRBV5-8 and TRBJ2-1; a possible D gene is TRBD1 (6 bases). V lost 2 bases to trimming and J lost 8 bases, with 17 bases between them. Per germline, CDR1 SGHTS and CDR2 YDEGEE. This CDR3 contains 15 residues. CDR3 amino acids: CASSFRGLPLDEQFF. The CDR3 bases are TGTGCCAGCAGCTTCAGGGGTCTTCCTTTGGATGAGCAGTTCTTC.

This clone has only one observation. The chain joins TRBV28 to TRBJ1-4, with D hard to call. The CDR3 is 14 residues long. The V gene's germline CDR1 is MDHEN and CDR2 SYDVKM. Trimming pared 6 bases from V and 7 bases from J, leaving 15 bases between. In nucleotides, the CDR3 is TGTGCCAGCAGCACACAGAGAGAGATTGAAAAACTGTTTTTT. Its protein is CASSTQREIEKLFF.

The DNA of the CDR3 is TGCGCCAGCAGCTTCAGGACTAGTATCAATGAGCAGTTCTTC. This gives the protein CASSFRTSINEQFF. This chain links TRBV5-1 with TRBJ2-1; 7 nucleotides agree with TRBD2. The V gene's germline CDR1 is SGHRS and CDR2 YFSETQ. V was clipped by 2 bases and J by 6 bases; unmatched bases: 5. This CDR3 has 14 amino acids. Full variable domain (outside the CDR3, taken from reference TRBV5-1 and TRBJ2-1): KAGVTQTPRYLIKTRGQQVTLSCSPISGHRSVSWYQQTPGQGLQFLFEYFSETQRNKGNFPGRFSGRQFSNSRSEMNVSTLELGDSALYLCASSFRTSINEQFFGPGTRLTVL.

The genes are TRBV9 and TRBJ2-5, with 11 bases identical to TRBD2. CDR1 SGDLS and CDR2 YYNGEE come from the germline V gene. This CDR3 is built from 16 residues. V was pared by 3 bases and J by 0 bases, with 4 bases of the junction left unmatched. CDR3 region: CASSGGLAAYQETQYF. DNA for the CDR3: TGTGCCAGCAGCGGGGGACTAGCGGCGTACCAAGAGACCCAGTACTTC. Complete variable domain (other parts from reference TRBV9 and TRBJ2-5): DSGVTQTPKHLITATGQRVTLRCSPRSGDLSVYWYQQSLDQGLQFLIQYYNGEERAKGNILERFSAQQFPDLHSELNLSSLELGDSALYFCASSGGLAAYQETQYFGPGTRLLVL.

The rearrangement links TRBV6-1 to TRBJ2-3; TRBD1 matches 10 bases. The CDR3 totals 15 residues. Trimming took 6 bases from V and 4 from J; bases not matched to a gene: 7. The germline V gene has CDR1 MNHNS and CDR2 SASEGT. The CDR3 is CASRGTGDWADTQYF. The CDR3 coding sequence is TGTGCCAGCAGGGGGACAGGGGATTGGGCAGATACGCAGTATTTT.

The V gene is TRBV12-5, the J gene TRBJ2-3, with no clear D. The CDR3 runs to 13 residues. Deletions cut 3 bases from V and 3 bases from J, with 7 bases between. Per the germline V gene, CDR1 is LGHNT and CDR2 is FRNRAP. The CDR3 here is CASGFSLTDTQYF. The CDR3 bases are TGTGCTAGTGGTTTTAGTCTGACAGATACGCAGTATTTT.